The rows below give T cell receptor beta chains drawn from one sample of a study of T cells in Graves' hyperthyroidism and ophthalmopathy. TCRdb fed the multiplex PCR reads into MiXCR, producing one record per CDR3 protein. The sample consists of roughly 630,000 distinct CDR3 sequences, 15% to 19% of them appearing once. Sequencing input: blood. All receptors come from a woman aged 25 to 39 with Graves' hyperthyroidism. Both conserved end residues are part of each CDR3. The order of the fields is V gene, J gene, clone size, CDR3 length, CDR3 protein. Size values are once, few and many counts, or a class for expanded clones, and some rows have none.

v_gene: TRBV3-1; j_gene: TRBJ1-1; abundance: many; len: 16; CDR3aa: CASSSPRGTMNTEAFF
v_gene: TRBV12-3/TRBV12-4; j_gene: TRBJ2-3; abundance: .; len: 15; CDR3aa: CATSEGSGDTDTQYF
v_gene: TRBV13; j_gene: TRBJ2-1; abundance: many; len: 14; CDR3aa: CASSLGQGWNEQFF
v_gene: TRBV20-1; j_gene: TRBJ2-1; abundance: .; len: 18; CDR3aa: CSALDLTSGRPWDNEQFF
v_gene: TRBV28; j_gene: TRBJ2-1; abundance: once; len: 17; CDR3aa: CASSWEGGLATHNEQFF
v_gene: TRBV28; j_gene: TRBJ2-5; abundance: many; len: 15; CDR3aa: CASSRIERGGETQYF
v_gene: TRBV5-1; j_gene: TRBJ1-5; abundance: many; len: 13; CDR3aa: CASSLYPDQPQHF
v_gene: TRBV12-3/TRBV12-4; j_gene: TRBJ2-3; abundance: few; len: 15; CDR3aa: CASSMGGSSVDTQYF
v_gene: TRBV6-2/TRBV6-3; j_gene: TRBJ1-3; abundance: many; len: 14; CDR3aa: CASSYVDGRNTIYF
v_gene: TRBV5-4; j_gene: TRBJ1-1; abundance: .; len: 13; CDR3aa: CASSGGINTEAFF
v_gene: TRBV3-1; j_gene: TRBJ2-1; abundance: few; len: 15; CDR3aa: CASSPPVTRLHEQFF
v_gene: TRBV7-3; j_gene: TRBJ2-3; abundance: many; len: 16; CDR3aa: CASSLTGTSVTDTQYF
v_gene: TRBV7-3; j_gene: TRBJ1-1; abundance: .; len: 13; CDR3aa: CASSAGRSAEAFF
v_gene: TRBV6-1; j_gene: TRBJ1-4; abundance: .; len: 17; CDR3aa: CASSSKRQGATNEKLFF
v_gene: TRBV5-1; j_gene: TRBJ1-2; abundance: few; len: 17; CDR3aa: CASSRDRGFSDMSGYTF
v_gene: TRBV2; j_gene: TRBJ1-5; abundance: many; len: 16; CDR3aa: CASSDKTGNSNQPQHF
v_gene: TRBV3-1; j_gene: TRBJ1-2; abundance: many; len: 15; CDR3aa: CASSQELQADYGYTF
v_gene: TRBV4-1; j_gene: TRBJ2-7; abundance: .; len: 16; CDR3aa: CASSPGSVRSSYEQYF
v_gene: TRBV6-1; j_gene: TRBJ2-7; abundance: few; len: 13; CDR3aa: CANSRTGFNEQYF
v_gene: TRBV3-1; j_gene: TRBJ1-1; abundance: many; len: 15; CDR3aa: CASSQAGNLNTEAFF
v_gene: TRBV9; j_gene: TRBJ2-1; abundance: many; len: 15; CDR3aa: CASSWRTSGSIEQFF
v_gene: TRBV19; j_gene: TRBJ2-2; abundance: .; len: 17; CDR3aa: CASSIRTGGLGTGELFF
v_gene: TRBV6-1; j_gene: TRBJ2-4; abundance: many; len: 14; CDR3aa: CASMNGLAGNIQYF
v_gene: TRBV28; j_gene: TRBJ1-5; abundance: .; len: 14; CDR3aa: CASSSLNSNQPQHF
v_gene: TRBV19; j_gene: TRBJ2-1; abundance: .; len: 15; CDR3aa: CASSIGTSVGSEQFF
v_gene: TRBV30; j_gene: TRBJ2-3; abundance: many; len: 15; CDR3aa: CAWSVPGDSTDTQYF
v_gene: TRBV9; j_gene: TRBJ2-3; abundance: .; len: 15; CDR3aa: CASSPRDKGTDTQYF
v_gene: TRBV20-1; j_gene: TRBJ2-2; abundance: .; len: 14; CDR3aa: CSARASAHTGELFF
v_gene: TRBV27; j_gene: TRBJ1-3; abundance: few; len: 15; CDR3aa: CASSYSGTSGDTIYF
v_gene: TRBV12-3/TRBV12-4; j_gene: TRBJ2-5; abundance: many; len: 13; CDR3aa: CASSVTGQETQYF
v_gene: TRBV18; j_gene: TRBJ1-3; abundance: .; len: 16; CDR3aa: CASSPWDMSSGNTIYF
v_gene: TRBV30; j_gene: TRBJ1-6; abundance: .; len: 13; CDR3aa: CAWRDGYNSPLHF
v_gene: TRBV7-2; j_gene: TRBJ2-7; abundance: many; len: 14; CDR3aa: CASSLVGEAAEQYF
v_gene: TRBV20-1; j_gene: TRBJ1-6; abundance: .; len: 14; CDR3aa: CSARDLPTDSPLHF
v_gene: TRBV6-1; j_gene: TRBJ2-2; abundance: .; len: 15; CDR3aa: CASTASGIGTGELFF
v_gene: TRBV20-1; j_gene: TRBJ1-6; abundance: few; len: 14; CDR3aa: CSAPRGAYNSPLHF
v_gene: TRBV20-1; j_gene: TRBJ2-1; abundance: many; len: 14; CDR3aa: CSASKASGVNEQFF
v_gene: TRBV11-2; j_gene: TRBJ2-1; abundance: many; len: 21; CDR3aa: CASSSPQSMKGGLAAYNEQFF
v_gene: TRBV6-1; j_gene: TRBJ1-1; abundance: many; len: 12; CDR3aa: CASSSRPLEAFF
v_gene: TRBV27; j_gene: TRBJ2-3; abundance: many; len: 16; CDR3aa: CASSYSVTGSTDTQYF
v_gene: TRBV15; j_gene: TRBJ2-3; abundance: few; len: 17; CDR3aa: CATSSDQREGRTDTQYF
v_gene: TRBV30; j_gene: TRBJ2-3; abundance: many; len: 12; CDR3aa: CAWRENTDTQYF
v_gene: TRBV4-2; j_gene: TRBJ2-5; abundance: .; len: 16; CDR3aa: CASSQTGTSDVGTQYF
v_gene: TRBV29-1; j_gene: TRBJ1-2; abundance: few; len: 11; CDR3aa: CSVEEFYGYTF
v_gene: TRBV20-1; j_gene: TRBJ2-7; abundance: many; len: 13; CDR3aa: CSAKTSGTYEQYF
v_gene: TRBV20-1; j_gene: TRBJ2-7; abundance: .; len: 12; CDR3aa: CSAREDGYEQYF
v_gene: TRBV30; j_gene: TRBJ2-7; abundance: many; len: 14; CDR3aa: CAWSVGAGGYEQYF
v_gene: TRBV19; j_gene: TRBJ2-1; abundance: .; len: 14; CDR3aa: CASTSGTFNNEQFF
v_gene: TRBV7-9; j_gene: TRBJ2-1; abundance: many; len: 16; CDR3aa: CASSLGVGATYNEQFF
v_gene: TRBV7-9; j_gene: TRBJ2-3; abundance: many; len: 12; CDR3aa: CASRSIPDTQYF
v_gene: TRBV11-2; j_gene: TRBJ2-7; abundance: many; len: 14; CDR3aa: CASSGGWVGYEQYF
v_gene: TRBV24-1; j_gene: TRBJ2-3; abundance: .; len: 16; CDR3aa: CATSDRELAATDTQYF
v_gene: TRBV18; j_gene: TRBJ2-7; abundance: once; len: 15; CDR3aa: CASSLGQGEDYEQYF
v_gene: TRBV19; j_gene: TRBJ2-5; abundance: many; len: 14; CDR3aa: CASSPQDRAETQYF